The rows below give T cell receptor beta chains drawn from one sample of a study of T cell repertoires in cytomegalovirus infection. Which antigens these TCRs recognize remains unknown. TCRdb processed the reads anew with MiXCR; each CDR3 protein has one entry. The sample has approximately 260,000 distinct CDR3 sequences, around 20% seen once. This specimen consisted of cultured PBMCs, obtained from culture after CMV antigen stimulation. These receptors originate from a human donor in good health (CMV status not recorded). Some clones in this sample may be carry-over from other donors' samples. Both conserved end residues are part of each CDR3. Fields, in order: V gene, J gene, CDR3 protein.

>TRBV27|TRBJ1-2
CASSSLTGIGGYGYTF
>TRBV12-3/TRBV12-4|TRBJ1-1
CASNKEVFNTEAFF
>TRBV6-5|TRBJ1-3
CASTLGFPGNTIYF
>TRBV5-1|TRBJ2-7
CASSLARAMGEQYF
>TRBV6-1|TRBJ2-3
CASSGAGRGDTQYF
>TRBV7-4|TRBJ2-1
CASDGSSYNEQFF
>TRBV7-2|TRBJ1-3
CASSLVTGASRTSGNTIYF
>TRBV19|TRBJ1-1
CASSAYTYTEAFF
>TRBV7-9|TRBJ1-3
CASSHPLAGNTIYF
>TRBV12-3/TRBV12-4|TRBJ2-1
CASSLRGDEQFF
>TRBV6-1|TRBJ1-5
CASSDRQGIMGNQPQHF
>TRBV7-2|TRBJ2-7
CASSFARTSGRYEQYF
>TRBV7-2|TRBJ2-5
CASSPEGETQYF
>TRBV7-9|TRBJ2-1
CASSFGRIADEQFF
>TRBV4-2|TRBJ2-2
CASSQAPPGLAGSDGELFF
>TRBV6-2/TRBV6-3|TRBJ1-1
CASRTSFRVTEAFF
>TRBV19|TRBJ2-3
CASSGLAGTDTQYF
>TRBV12-3/TRBV12-4|TRBJ1-1
CASSLVSGGGTAFF
>TRBV20-1|TRBJ1-1
CSARDVGLGNTEAFF
>TRBV6-2/TRBV6-3|TRBJ2-5
CASSHYRDSETQYF
>TRBV7-4|TRBJ1-1
CASSQGVYTEAFF
>TRBV10-3|TRBJ1-1
CAISESAVMNTEAFF
>TRBV6-1|TRBJ2-2
CASSEGIRELFF
>TRBV11-2|TRBJ1-3
CASRRLGENTIYF
>TRBV2|TRBJ2-2
CASKEETGGTGELFF
>TRBV12-3/TRBV12-4|TRBJ1-1
CASSSSGEAFF
>TRBV7-2|TRBJ2-3
CASSLFGWGPRTDTQYF
>TRBV7-8|TRBJ2-3
CASSRAGGIPDTQYF
>TRBV19|TRBJ1-2
CASKKGQLEGYTF
>TRBV6-2/TRBV6-3|TRBJ2-4
CASSSRTSGRARDIQYF
>TRBV5-1|TRBJ1-5
CASSLGEGNQPQHF
>TRBV13|TRBJ1-1
CASSLWAGGVTEAFF
>TRBV29-1|TRBJ2-7
CSAGGYYEQYF
>TRBV9|TRBJ2-3
CASSGLLSDTQYF
>TRBV7-2|TRBJ1-5
CASSKHSGTVHQPQHF
>TRBV6-5|TRBJ2-7
CASSYSGLAGGQSSYEQYF
>TRBV10-3|TRBJ2-7
CAVGQSYEQYF
>TRBV7-8|TRBJ2-7
CASSLVRIRGYEQYF
>TRBV18|TRBJ2-4
CASSPEVLAKNIQYF
>TRBV14|TRBJ1-1
CASSQDLGNTEAFF
>TRBV11-1|TRBJ2-1
CASSLPAAGGPHNEQFF
>TRBV3-1|TRBJ1-1
CASSPARSLNTEAFF
>TRBV7-9|TRBJ1-1
CASSLRDRGNTEAFF
>TRBV28|TRBJ1-5
CASETGNQPQHF
>TRBV4-3|TRBJ2-7
CASSPFEGVIYEQYF
>TRBV9|TRBJ1-2
CASSARLTGFYGYTF
>TRBV4-3|TRBJ2-5
CASSQGLAAETQYF
>TRBV29-1|TRBJ2-4
CSVAGLAGEAKNIQYF
>TRBV28|TRBJ2-5
CASRLTGGGNPETQYF
>TRBV12-5|TRBJ2-5
CASGRTTGQETQYF
>TRBV6-2/TRBV6-3|TRBJ2-1
CASRQTTAAYNEQFF
>TRBV4-3|TRBJ1-1
CASSQGHFMNTEAFF
>TRBV5-6|TRBJ2-3
CASSPSRDPKRDTQYF
>TRBV6-6|TRBJ2-1
CASSPYAGNYNEQFF
>TRBV11-2|TRBJ1-1
CASSLWSGSGTEAFF
>TRBV28|TRBJ2-1
CASSLWTSGRAYNEQFF